Listed below are T cell receptor beta chains from one sample, sequenced in a study of cytomegalovirus exposure and HLA in healthy donors. Clones were read by immunoSEQ multiplex PCR, and TCRdb kept only the in-frame ones, dropping some. The sample lists under 40,000 clones, roughly 76% occurring once. What was sequenced was PBMCs. These receptors were obtained from a woman between 25 and 40 years old in good health and CMV-seropositive. Both conserved end residues are part of each CDR3. The order of the fields is clone size, J gene, V gene, D gene, CDR3 protein, CDR3 DNA. The D gene is left open where the match is weak. Only part of the rows carry a size: once, few, many, or a class if the clone is expanded.

clone_size: NA; j_call: TRBJ2-7; v_call: TRBV7-9; d_call: TRBD1; cdr3_aa: CASSRTGGVIYEQYF; cdr3_nt: TGTGCCAGCAGCCGGACAGGGGGCGTCATCTACGAGCAGTACTTC
clone_size: NA; j_call: TRBJ2-7; v_call: TRBV5-5; d_call: NA; cdr3_aa: CASSLKRDLGWEQYF; cdr3_nt: TGTGCCAGCAGCTTGAAACGGGACTTAGGATGGGAGCAGTACTTC
clone_size: NA; j_call: TRBJ2-7; v_call: TRBV27; d_call: NA; cdr3_aa: CASSSRGGPYEQYF; cdr3_nt: TGTGCCAGCAGTTCCCGCGGGGGCCCCTACGAGCAGTACTTC
clone_size: NA; j_call: TRBJ1-3; v_call: TRBV9; d_call: NA; cdr3_aa: CASSVGGTPGNTIYF; cdr3_nt: TGTGCCAGCAGCGTAGGGGGGACTCCTGGAAACACCATATATTTT
clone_size: once; j_call: TRBJ2-2; v_call: TRBV30; d_call: NA; cdr3_aa: CAWSVIWTRDGELFF; cdr3_nt: TGTGCCTGGAGTGTTATATGGACAAGGGACGGGGAGCTGTTTTTT
clone_size: NA; j_call: TRBJ1-5; v_call: TRBV6-5; d_call: NA; cdr3_aa: CASSDNSNQPQHF; cdr3_nt: TGTGCCAGCAGTGACAATAGCAATCAGCCCCAGCATTTT
clone_size: once; j_call: TRBJ2-1; v_call: TRBV28; d_call: TRBD2; cdr3_aa: CASRRTSGAGVEQFF; cdr3_nt: TGTGCCAGCAGGCGGACTAGCGGAGCGGGTGTTGAGCAGTTCTTC
clone_size: NA; j_call: TRBJ2-2; v_call: TRBV27; d_call: TRBD1; cdr3_aa: CASSLTGVTGELFF; cdr3_nt: TGTGCCAGCAGTTTGACAGGGGTTACCGGGGAGCTGTTTTTT
clone_size: NA; j_call: TRBJ1-3; v_call: TRBV6-1; d_call: NA; cdr3_aa: CASASSGNTIYF; cdr3_nt: TGTGCCAGCGCGTCCTCTGGAAACACCATATATTTT
clone_size: NA; j_call: TRBJ2-6; v_call: TRBV18; d_call: TRBD1; cdr3_aa: CASSLRTGGSTGANVLTF; cdr3_nt: TGTGCCAGCTCACTTCGGACAGGGGGGTCTACTGGGGCCAACGTCCTGACTTTC
clone_size: NA; j_call: TRBJ2-2; v_call: TRBV19; d_call: NA; cdr3_aa: CASSMRGLVTGELFF; cdr3_nt: TGTGCCAGTAGTATGCGGGGGCTCGTCACCGGGGAGCTGTTTTTT
clone_size: NA; j_call: TRBJ2-2; v_call: TRBV7-3; d_call: NA; cdr3_aa: CASSFGGELFF; cdr3_nt: TGTGCCAGCAGCTTCGGCGGGGAGCTGTTTTTT